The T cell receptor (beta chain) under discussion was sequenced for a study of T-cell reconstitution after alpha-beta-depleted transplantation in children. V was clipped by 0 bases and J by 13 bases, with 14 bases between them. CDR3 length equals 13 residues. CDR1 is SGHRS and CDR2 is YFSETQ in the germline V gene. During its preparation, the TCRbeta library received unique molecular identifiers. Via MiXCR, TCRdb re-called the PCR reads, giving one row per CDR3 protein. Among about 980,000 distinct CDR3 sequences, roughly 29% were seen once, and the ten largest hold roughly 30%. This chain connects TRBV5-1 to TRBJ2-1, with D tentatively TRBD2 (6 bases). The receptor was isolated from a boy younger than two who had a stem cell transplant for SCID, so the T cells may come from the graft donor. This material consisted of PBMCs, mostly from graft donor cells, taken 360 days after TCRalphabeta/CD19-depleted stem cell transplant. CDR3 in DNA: TGCGCCAGCAGCTTGGCGGGAGCCCGGTCCCAGTTCTTC. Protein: CASSLAGARSQFF. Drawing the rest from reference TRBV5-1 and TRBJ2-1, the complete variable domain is KAGVTQTPRYLIKTRGQQVTLSCSPISGHRSVSWYQQTPGQGLQFLFEYFSETQRNKGNFPGRFSGRQFSNSRSEMNVSTLELGDSALYLCASSLAGARSQFFGPGTRLTVL.